These 8 T cell receptor beta chains were sequenced from one sample in a study of T cells in narcolepsy. Profiling relied on immunoSEQ multiplex PCR, and the TCRdb table lists in-frame clones only, not all of them. This table has tens of thousands of clones, 65% to 90% appearing once. The sequenced material came from memory (CD45RA-) CD4+ T cells from blood. Every receptor here comes from a human donor in good health.

The rearrangement joins TRBV27 to TRBJ2-7; TRBD2 aligns across 9 bases. The J call may be mistaken, given a closer DNA end match to TRBJ2-1. The length of the CDR3 is 17 residues. Germline-derived CDR1 and CDR2 are MNHEY and SMNVEV (reference sequence). CDR3 sequence reads: CASSLLSGRPSYNEQFF. CDR3 DNA sequence: TGTGCCAGCAGTTTACTCAGCGGGAGGCCCTCCTACAATGAGCAGTTCTTC.

The J gene is TRBJ1-6, the V gene TRBV5-1; 10 bases fit TRBD1. Germline V CDR1 and CDR2: SGHRS, YFSETQ. The CDR3 is 15 amino acids. V dropped 3 bases and J dropped 9; count of bases not matched to a gene: 6. CDR3 sequence reads: CASSYGTGEASPLHF. CDR3 nucleotide sequence: TGCGCCAGCAGCTACGGGACAGGGGAGGCTTCACCCCTCCACTTT.

The chain is built from TRBV5-4 and TRBJ1-4; 7 nucleotides match TRBD1. There are 17 residues in the CDR3. Germline assignment: CDR1 SGHNT and CDR2 YYREEE (reference sequence). V lost 2 bases and J lost 2; bases outside the gene matches: 9. DNA for the CDR3: TGTGCCAGCAGCTTTGAGGGGGCTAGGGGTACTAATGAAAAACTGTTTTTT. Protein sequence: CASSFEGARGTNEKLFF.

V is TRBV7-2 and J is TRBJ2-5, with 7 bases matching TRBD1. The germline V gene encodes CDR1 SGHTA and CDR2 FQGNSA. The CDR3 is 15 residues long. J gave up 1 base and V 1 base, and 3 bases lay outside the gene matches. The CDR3 sequence is CASSLVDRAQETQYF. Here the CDR3 DNA reads TGTGCCAGCAGCTTAGTTGACAGGGCCCAAGAGACCCAGTACTTC.

The V and J genes are TRBV5-6 and TRBJ2-7; a possible D gene is TRBD1 (6 bases). The CDR3 spans 16 residues. V was clipped by 1 base and J by 0 bases, with 14 bases between them. In germline, CDR1 is SGHDT, CDR2 YYEEEE. CDR3 sequence reads: CASSLLRQGNSYEQYF. The CDR3 DNA sequence: TGTGCCAGCAGCTTGCTTAGGCAGGGGAACTCCTACGAGCAGTACTTC.

For this clone: Other DNA sequences of this sample code for an identical CDR3. The rearrangement links TRBV7-6 to TRBJ2-5; D is perhaps TRBD2 (6 bases). The V end was cut by 10 bases, the J end by 4 bases, with 28 bases between. Per the germline V gene, CDR1 is SGHVS and CDR2 is FNYEAQ. The length of the CDR3 is 17 residues. CDR3 amino acids: CATVELETSGRGETQYF. CDR3 DNA sequence: TGTGCCACCGTAGAGCTCGAGACTAGTGGGAGAGGAGAGACCCAGTACTTC.

The gene calls are TRBV20-1 and TRBJ2-3, with D unclear. Germline values: CDR1 DFQATT, CDR2 SNEGSKA (reference sequence). This CDR3 is 11 amino acids long. Trimming took 5 bases from V and 3 from J, leaving 6 bases between them. The CDR3 loop reads CSADFTDTQYF. The DNA of the CDR3 is TGCAGTGCTGATTTTACAGATACGCAGTATTTT.

V usage is TRBV4-2 and J usage is TRBJ1-3, with a possible D match to TRBD1 (5 bases). The V end lost 0 bases, the J end lost 0 bases, and 21 bases lay between the germline ends. Germline V CDR1 and CDR2: LGHNA, YNFKEQ. This CDR3 is 20 amino acids long. CDR3 coding DNA: TGTGCCAGCAGCCAAGAGGGACCTGGTGGCACAGCCTCCTCTGGAAACACCATATATTTT. Its translation: CASSQEGPGGTASSGNTIYF.